The present TCR beta chain was sequenced within a study of blood T cell repertoires in COVID-19. Whole-study context: T cells, B-cell-depleted T cells, or PBMCs provided the cDNA or gDNA that served as material.

The germline V gene has CDR1 SGHRS and CDR2 YFSETQ. V dropped 1 base and J dropped 5; count of bases not matched to a gene: 6. The CDR3 loop spans 17 amino acids. Produced via immunoSEQ multiplex PCR; TCRdb's table is partial and in-frame only. The repertoire holds approximately 280,000 clones, with about 89% as singletons. In assigning cohorts, the study relied on participant-reported clinical history. For recovered donors of Cohort 3, there were two negative PCRs, clearance, or symptom resolution. In its sample, this clone was seen a few times. The source of this sequence is a woman aged 18-29 years who had recovered from COVID-19. This chain uses TRBV5-1 with TRBJ1-6; 10 positions match TRBD1. The sample comprised PBMCs or T cells enriched from blood (not recorded which). CDR3 sequence (DNA): TGCGCCAGCAGCTTGAATCCGGGGACAGGGGATAATTCACCCCTCCACTTT. This translates into CASSLNPGTGDNSPLHF.